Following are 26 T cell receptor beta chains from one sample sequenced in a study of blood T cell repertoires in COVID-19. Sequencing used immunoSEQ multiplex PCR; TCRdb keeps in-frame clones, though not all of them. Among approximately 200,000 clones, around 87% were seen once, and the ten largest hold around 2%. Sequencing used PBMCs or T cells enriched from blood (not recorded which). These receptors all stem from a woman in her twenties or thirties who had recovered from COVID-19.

The CDR3: CASSTRRYNSPLHF. The CDR3 DNA reads as TGTGCCAGCAGCACCAGGAGGTATAATTCACCCCTCCACTTT. The rearrangement uses TRBV9 and TRBJ1-6; D not resolved. Germline CDR1 is SGDLS and CDR2 is YYNGEE. The CDR3 length is 14 residues. Trimming cost V 4 bases and J 4 bases, with 9 bases left between them.

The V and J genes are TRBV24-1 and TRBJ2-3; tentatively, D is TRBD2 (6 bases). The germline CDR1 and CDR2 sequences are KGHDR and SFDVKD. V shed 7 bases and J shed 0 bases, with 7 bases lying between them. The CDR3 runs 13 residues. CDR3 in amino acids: CATSGGSTDTQYF. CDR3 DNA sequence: TGTGCCACCAGCGGGGGAAGCACAGATACGCAGTATTTT.

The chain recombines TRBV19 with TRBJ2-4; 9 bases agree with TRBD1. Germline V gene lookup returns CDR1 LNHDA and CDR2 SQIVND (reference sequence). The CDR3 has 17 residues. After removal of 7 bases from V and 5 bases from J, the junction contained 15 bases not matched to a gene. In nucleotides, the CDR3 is TGTGCCAGTACTACAGGGGGCTTCGGTACGTCGGAAAACATTCAGTACTTC. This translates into CASTTGGFGTSENIQYF.

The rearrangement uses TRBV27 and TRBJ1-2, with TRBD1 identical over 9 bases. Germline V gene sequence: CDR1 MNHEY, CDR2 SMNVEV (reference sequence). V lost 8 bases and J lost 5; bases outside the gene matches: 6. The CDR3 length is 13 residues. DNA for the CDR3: TGTGCCAGCGGAAACAGGGGGCTTTATGGCTACACCTTC. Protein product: CASGNRGLYGYTF.

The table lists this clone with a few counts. Here the CDR3 DNA reads TGCAGTCCGGGGACAGGGGAAGCTTTCTTT. Translating it yields CSPGTGEAFF. This rearrangement joins TRBV20-1 to TRBJ1-1; 9 nucleotides line up with TRBD1. With 8 bases clipped from V and 8 bases from J, the junction kept 3 bases outside the gene matches. Germline V gene data show CDR1 as DFQATT and CDR2 as SNEGSKA (reference sequence). This CDR3 contains 10 residues.

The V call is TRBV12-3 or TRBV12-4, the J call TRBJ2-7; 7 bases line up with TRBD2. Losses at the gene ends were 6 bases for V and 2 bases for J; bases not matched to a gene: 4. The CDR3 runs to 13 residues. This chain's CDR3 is CASSPGLAYEQYF. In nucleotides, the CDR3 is TGTGCCAGCAGCCCCGGACTAGCCTACGAGCAGTACTTC.

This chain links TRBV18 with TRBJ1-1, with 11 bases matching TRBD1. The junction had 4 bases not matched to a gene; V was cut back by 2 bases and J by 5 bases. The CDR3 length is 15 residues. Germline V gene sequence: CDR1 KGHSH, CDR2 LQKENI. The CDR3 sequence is CASSPGTGGKTEAFF. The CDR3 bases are TGTGCCAGCTCACCAGGGACAGGGGGAAAGACTGAAGCTTTCTTT.

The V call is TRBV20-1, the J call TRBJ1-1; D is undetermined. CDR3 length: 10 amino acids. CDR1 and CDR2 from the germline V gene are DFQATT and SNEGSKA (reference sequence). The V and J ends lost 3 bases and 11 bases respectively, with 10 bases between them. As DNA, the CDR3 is TGCAGTGCTAGGCACGATCGGGCTTTCTTT. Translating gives CSARHDRAFF.

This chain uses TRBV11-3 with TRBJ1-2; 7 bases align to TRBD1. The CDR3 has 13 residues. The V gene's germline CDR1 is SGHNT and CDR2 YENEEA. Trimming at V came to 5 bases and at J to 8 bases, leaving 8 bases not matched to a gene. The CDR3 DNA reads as TGTGCCAGCAGCGAACAGGGGTCAGGAGGCTACACCTTC. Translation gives CASSEQGSGGYTF.

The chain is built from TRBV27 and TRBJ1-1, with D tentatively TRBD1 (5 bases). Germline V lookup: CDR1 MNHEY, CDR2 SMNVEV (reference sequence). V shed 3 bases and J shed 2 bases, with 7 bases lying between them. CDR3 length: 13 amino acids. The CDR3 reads CASSFRVNTEAFF. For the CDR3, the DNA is TGTGCCAGCAGTTTCAGGGTAAACACTGAAGCTTTCTTT.

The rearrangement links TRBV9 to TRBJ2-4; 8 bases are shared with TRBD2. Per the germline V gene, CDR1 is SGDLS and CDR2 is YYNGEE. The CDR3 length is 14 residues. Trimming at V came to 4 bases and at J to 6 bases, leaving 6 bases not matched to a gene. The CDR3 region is CASSPQGTRNIQYF. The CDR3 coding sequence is TGTGCCAGCAGCCCCCAAGGGACTAGAAACATTCAGTACTTC.

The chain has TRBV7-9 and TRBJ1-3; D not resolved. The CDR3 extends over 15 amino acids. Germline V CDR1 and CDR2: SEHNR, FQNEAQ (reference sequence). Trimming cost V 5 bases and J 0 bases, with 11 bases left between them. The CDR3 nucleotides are TGTGCCAGCAGCGGGCTCTTGGGCTCTGGAAACACCATATATTTT. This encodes CASSGLLGSGNTIYF.

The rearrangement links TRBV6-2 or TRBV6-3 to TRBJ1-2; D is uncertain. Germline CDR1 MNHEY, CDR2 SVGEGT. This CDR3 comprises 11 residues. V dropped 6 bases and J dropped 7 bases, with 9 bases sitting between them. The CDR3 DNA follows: TGTGCCAGCAGCCGCGAGGGTGGCTACACCTTC. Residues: CASSREGGYTF.

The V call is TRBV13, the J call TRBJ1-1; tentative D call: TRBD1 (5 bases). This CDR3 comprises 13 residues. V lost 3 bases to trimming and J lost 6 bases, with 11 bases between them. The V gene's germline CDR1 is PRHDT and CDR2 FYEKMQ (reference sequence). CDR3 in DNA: TGTGCCAGCAGCTTCGACAGAAAAGCTGAAGCTTTCTTT. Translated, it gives CASSFDRKAEAFF.

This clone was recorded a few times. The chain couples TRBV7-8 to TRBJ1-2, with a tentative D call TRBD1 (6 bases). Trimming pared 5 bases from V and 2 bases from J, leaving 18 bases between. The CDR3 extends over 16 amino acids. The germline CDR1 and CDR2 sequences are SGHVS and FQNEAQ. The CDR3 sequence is CASSPGLGAKNYGYTF. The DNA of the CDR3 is TGTGCCAGCAGCCCAGGTCTGGGGGCCAAGAACTATGGCTACACCTTC.

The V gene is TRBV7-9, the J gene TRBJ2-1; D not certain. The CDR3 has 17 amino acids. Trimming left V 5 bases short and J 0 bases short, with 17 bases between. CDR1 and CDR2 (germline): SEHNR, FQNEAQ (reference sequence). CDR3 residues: CASSLPAEGGSYNEQFF. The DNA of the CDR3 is TGTGCCAGCAGCCTCCCGGCGGAAGGCGGCTCCTACAATGAGCAGTTCTTC.

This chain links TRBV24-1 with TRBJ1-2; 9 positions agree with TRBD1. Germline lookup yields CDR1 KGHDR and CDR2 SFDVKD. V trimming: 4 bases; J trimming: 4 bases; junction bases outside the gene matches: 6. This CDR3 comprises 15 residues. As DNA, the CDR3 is TGTGCCACCAGTGAACCGGGACAGGGAGCCTATGGCTACACCTTC. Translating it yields CATSEPGQGAYGYTF.

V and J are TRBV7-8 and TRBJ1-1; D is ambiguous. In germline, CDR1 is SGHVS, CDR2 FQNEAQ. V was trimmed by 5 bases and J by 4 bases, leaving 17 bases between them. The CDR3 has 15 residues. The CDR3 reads CASSLLDWMSTEAFF. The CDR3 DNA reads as TGTGCCAGCAGCCTGCTGGACTGGATGAGCACTGAAGCTTTCTTT.

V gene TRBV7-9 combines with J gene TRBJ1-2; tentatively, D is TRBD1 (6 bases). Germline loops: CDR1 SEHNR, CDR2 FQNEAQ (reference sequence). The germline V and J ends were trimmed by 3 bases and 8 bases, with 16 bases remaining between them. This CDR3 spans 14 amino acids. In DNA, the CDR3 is TGTGCCAGCAGCTTGCCCGGGACCACAGGGGGCTACACCTTC. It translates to CASSLPGTTGGYTF. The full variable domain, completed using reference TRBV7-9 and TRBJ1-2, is DTGVSQNPRHKITKRGQNVTFRCDPISEHNRLYWYRQTLGQGPEFLTYFQNEAQLEKSRLLSDRFSAERPKGSFSTLEIQRTEQGDSAMYLCASSLPGTTGGYTFGSGTRLTVV.

In nucleotides, the CDR3 is TGTGCCAGCAGTGACGGACTAGCCATATCCTACGAGCAGTACTTC. Translated: CASSDGLAISYEQYF. The V call is TRBV2, the J call TRBJ2-7; 8 bases map to TRBD2. Per the germline V gene, CDR1 is SNHLY and CDR2 is FYNNEI. The CDR3 contains 15 residues. Trimming took 3 bases from V and 1 from J; bases not matched to a gene: 5.

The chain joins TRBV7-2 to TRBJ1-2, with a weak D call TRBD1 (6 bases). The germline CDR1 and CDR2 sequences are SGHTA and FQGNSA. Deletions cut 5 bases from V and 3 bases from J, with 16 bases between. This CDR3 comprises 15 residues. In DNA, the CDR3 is TGTGCCAGCAGCCTAGGCCCAGGGGACGACTATGGCTACACCTTC. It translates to CASSLGPGDDYGYTF.

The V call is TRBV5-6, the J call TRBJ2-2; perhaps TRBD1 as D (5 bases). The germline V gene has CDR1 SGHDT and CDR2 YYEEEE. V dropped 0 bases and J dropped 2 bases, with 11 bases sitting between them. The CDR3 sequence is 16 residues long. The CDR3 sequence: CASSLVGQGNTGELFF. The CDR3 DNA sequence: TGTGCCAGCAGCTTGGTCGGGCAGGGAAACACCGGGGAGCTGTTTTTT.

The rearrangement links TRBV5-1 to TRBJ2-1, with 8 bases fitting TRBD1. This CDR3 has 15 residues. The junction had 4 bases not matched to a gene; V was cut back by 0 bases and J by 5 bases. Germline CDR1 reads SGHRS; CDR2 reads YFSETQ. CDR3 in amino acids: CASSLEGQVDNEQFF. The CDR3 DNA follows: TGCGCCAGCAGCTTGGAGGGACAGGTTGACAATGAGCAGTTCTTC.

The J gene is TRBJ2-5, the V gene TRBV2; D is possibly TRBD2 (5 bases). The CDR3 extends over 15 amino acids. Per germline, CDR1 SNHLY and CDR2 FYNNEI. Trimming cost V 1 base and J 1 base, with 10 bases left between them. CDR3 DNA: TGTGCCAGCAGTGAAGGACTAAACTCCCAAGAGACCCAGTACTTC. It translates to CASSEGLNSQETQYF.

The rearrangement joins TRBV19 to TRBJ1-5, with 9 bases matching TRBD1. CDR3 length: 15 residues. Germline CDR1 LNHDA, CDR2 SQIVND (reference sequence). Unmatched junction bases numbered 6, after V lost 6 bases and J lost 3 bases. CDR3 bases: TGTGCCAGTAGCAGGACAGGGGACAACAATCAGCCCCAGCATTTT. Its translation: CASSRTGDNNQPQHF.

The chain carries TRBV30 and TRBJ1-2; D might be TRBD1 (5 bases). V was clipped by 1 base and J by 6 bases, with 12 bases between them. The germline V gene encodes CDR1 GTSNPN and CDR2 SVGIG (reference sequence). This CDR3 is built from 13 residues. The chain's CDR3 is CAWSAQGLDGYTF. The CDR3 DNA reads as TGTGCCTGGAGTGCCCAGGGTCTTGATGGCTACACCTTC.